Listed below are T cell receptor beta chains from one sample, sequenced in a study of OX40 agonist ivuxolimab in advanced cancers. Clones were read by immunoSEQ multiplex PCR, and TCRdb kept only the in-frame ones, dropping some. The sample lists 65,000 to 95,000 clones, 88% occurring once. Sample: CD4+ or CD8+ T cells sorted from blood, taken in a trial of the OX40 agonist ivuxolimab. Receptor source: an adult with an advanced solid tumor such as melanoma, head and neck, liver or kidney cancer. The CDR3 runs from the conserved cysteine through the conserved F or W. The D gene is left open where the match is weak. The size of a clone is reported for some rows only, either as once, few or many, or as a class for expanded clones.

v_call: TRBV18; j_call: TRBJ1-4; clone_size: -; d_call: -; cdr3_nt: TGTGCCAGCTCACCGAGGGGGAATGAAAAACTGTTTTTT; cdr3_aa: CASSPRGNEKLFF
v_call: TRBV11-2; j_call: TRBJ2-7; clone_size: -; d_call: -; cdr3_nt: TGTGCCAGCAGCCTCGCTGCGCGGGGCACCTACGAGCAGTACTTC; cdr3_aa: CASSLAARGTYEQYF
v_call: TRBV7-2; j_call: TRBJ2-2; clone_size: -; d_call: TRBD2; cdr3_nt: TGTGCCAGCAGCCTACTAGCGGGAACGAACACCGGGGAGCTGTTTTTT; cdr3_aa: CASSLLAGTNTGELFF
v_call: TRBV7-2; j_call: TRBJ2-2; clone_size: -; d_call: -; cdr3_nt: TGTGCCAGCACCAAAGGGCCTAACACCGGGGAGCTGTTTTTT; cdr3_aa: CASTKGPNTGELFF
v_call: TRBV7-2; j_call: TRBJ2-1; clone_size: -; d_call: TRBD2; cdr3_nt: TGTGCCAGCAGCGCGCTACTAGCGGGAGGGGGCAATGAGCAGTTCTTC; cdr3_aa: CASSALLAGGGNEQFF
v_call: TRBV19; j_call: TRBJ2-7; clone_size: -; d_call: -; cdr3_nt: TGTGCCAGTAGTAGAAGGAACTCCTACGAGCAGTACTTC; cdr3_aa: CASSRRNSYEQYF
v_call: TRBV18; j_call: TRBJ2-3; clone_size: -; d_call: -; cdr3_nt: TGTGCCAGCTCGCTGGGACACCTCACAGATACGCAGTATTTT; cdr3_aa: CASSLGHLTDTQYF
v_call: TRBV19; j_call: TRBJ2-5; clone_size: few; d_call: TRBD1; cdr3_nt: TGTGCCAGTAGTAGTACGACAGGGAAGACCCAGTACTTC; cdr3_aa: CASSSTTGKTQYF
v_call: TRBV18; j_call: TRBJ1-1; clone_size: -; d_call: -; cdr3_nt: TGTGCCAGCTCACCCGCTACCCGTATGAACACTGAAGCTTTCTTT; cdr3_aa: CASSPATRMNTEAFF
v_call: TRBV7-6; j_call: TRBJ2-5; clone_size: -; d_call: -; cdr3_nt: TGTGCCAGCAGCCCGTCGGGGCTCCGGGAGACCCAGTACTTC; cdr3_aa: CASSPSGLRETQYF
v_call: TRBV7-9; j_call: TRBJ2-3; clone_size: -; d_call: -; cdr3_nt: TGTGCCAGCAGTCGGAGTCTTCTCAATAGCACAGATACGCAGTATTTT; cdr3_aa: CASSRSLLNSTDTQYF
v_call: TRBV28; j_call: TRBJ1-4; clone_size: -; d_call: -; cdr3_nt: TGTGCCAGCAACGCCCCTGCGGGGGCAACTAATGAAAAACTGTTTTTT; cdr3_aa: CASNAPAGATNEKLFF
v_call: TRBV6-6; j_call: TRBJ2-7; clone_size: -; d_call: TRBD1; cdr3_nt: TGTGCCAGCAGTTGGGACAGGGAGGGAGGCGAGCAGTACTTC; cdr3_aa: CASSWDREGGEQYF
v_call: TRBV7-3; j_call: TRBJ1-3; clone_size: -; d_call: -; cdr3_nt: TGTGCCAGCAGCCTCCGGGGAGCTGGAAACACCATATATTTT; cdr3_aa: CASSLRGAGNTIYF
v_call: TRBV4-1; j_call: TRBJ2-2; clone_size: once; d_call: -; cdr3_nt: TGCGCCAGCAGCCAATACAACCGGGAGCTGTTTTTT; cdr3_aa: CASSQYNRELFF
v_call: TRBV11-3; j_call: TRBJ2-3; clone_size: -; d_call: -; cdr3_nt: TGTGCCAGCAGCGGAAGCACAGATACGCAGTATTTT; cdr3_aa: CASSGSTDTQYF
v_call: TRBV11-1; j_call: TRBJ2-2; clone_size: few; d_call: -; cdr3_nt: TGTGCCAGCAGCTTTCGCGAGTGGGCCGGGGAGCTGTTTTTT; cdr3_aa: CASSFREWAGELFF
v_call: TRBV11-1; j_call: TRBJ1-1; clone_size: -; d_call: -; cdr3_nt: TGTGCCAGCAGCCGGACAGAGAACACTGAAGCTTTCTTT; cdr3_aa: CASSRTENTEAFF